These 30 T cell receptor beta chains were sequenced from one sample in a study of cytomegalovirus exposure and HLA in healthy donors. Measured with immunoSEQ multiplex PCR; TCRdb has only the in-frame clones, and not every one. Altogether around 300,000 clones are present, approximately 91% being singletons, with the ten largest covering roughly 0.96%. The sample consisted of PBMCs. Receptor source: a man aged 25 to 40 in good health and CMV-seronegative.

The genes are TRBV5-6 and TRBJ2-7, with D perhaps matching TRBD1 (6 bases). The CDR3 sequence is 13 residues long. Germline V gene data show CDR1 as SGHDT and CDR2 as YYEEEE. With 3 bases removed from V and 1 base from J, the gap between germline ends came to 8 bases. CDR3 loop: CASSWGPSYEQYF. In DNA form, the CDR3 reads TGTGCCAGCAGCTGGGGGCCTTCCTACGAGCAGTACTTC.

The chain has TRBV10-1 and TRBJ1-5; no reliable D call. Germline CDR1 is WNHNN and CDR2 is SYGVQD (reference sequence). This CDR3 spans 16 amino acids. V lost 0 bases and J lost 3, with 12 bases in between. The CDR3 spells CASSESGKALNQPQHF. The CDR3 nucleotides read TGCGCCAGCAGTGAGTCGGGCAAGGCTCTCAATCAGCCCCAGCATTTT.

This clone was detected once. This sequence joins TRBV5-4 and TRBJ1-1, with 9 bases matching TRBD1. The CDR3 consists of 14 residues. The junction had 7 bases not matched to a gene; V was cut back by 5 bases and J by 5 bases. Germline loops: CDR1 SGHNT, CDR2 YYREEE (reference sequence). DNA of the CDR3: TGTGCCAGCAGTTTACAGGGGGCTGGTACTGAAGCTTTCTTT. Amino acids: CASSLQGAGTEAFF. The complete variable domain, with remaining parts taken from reference TRBV5-4 and TRBJ1-1, reads ETGVTQSPTHLIKTRGQQVTLRCSSQSGHNTVSWYQQALGQGPQFIFQYYREEENGRGNFPPRFSGLQFPNYSSELNVNALELDDSALYLCASSLQGAGTEAFFGQGTRLTVV.

The J gene is TRBJ1-5, the V gene TRBV7-9; TRBD1 might be the D (5 bases). This CDR3 is built from 15 residues. Germline CDR1 is SEHNR and CDR2 is FQNEAQ (reference sequence). V was trimmed by 3 bases and J by 5 bases, leaving 14 bases between them. As DNA, the CDR3 is TGTGCCAGCAGCTTCGGGACTCCAAGGGATCAGCCCCAGCATTTT. Its protein product is CASSFGTPRDQPQHF.

The chain combines TRBV6-1 with TRBJ2-3; 10 bases are a match to TRBD1. This CDR3 has 14 amino acids. With 6 bases clipped from V and 3 bases from J, the junction kept 3 bases outside the gene matches. Germline-derived CDR1 and CDR2 are MNHNS and SASEGT. As DNA, the CDR3 is TGTGCCAGCAGGACAGGGGGCGCGACAGATACGCAGTATTTT. It yields the protein CASRTGGATDTQYF.

This clone was detected once. The V call is TRBV7-9, the J call TRBJ1-5; D is unclear. CDR1 is SEHNR, CDR2 FQNEAQ, per germline (reference sequence). Trimming took 2 bases from V and 6 from J, leaving 8 bases between them. The CDR3 spans 13 residues. The CDR3 DNA reads as TGTGCCAGCAGCTTATTGGGCAGTCAGCCCCAGCATTTT. It translates to CASSLLGSQPQHF.

The V call is TRBV5-4, the J call TRBJ2-1; 8 bases align to TRBD2. This CDR3 contains 14 residues. With 4 bases clipped from V and 5 bases from J, the junction kept 5 bases outside the gene matches. CDR1 is SGHNT, CDR2 YYREEE, per germline (reference sequence). CDR3: CASSISGIHNEQFF. The CDR3 DNA reads as TGTGCCAGCAGCATTAGCGGGATCCACAATGAGCAGTTCTTC.

This chain uses TRBV7-2 with TRBJ1-3, with D perhaps TRBD1 (5 bases). In germline, CDR1 is SGHTA, CDR2 FQGNSA. V lost 5 bases, J lost 0 bases, and 14 bases lay in between. This CDR3 region has 16 residues. The CDR3 loop reads CASSANRKSSGNTIYF. The CDR3 DNA reads as TGTGCCAGCAGCGCTAACAGGAAGAGCTCTGGAAACACCATATATTTT.

The gene calls are TRBV11-3 and TRBJ1-2; D is uncertain. Germline lookup yields CDR1 SGHNT and CDR2 YENEEA. This CDR3 is 14 amino acids long. V lost 0 bases and J lost 7, with 12 bases in between. The DNA for the CDR3 is TGTGCCAGCAGCTTAGATTCTTCAGGAATTGGCTACACCTTC. Protein: CASSLDSSGIGYTF.

The CDR3 DNA follows: TGCAGCGCCGACTCCCCGGGGGAGACCCAGTACTTC. Translation: CSADSPGETQYF. The rearrangement links TRBV29-1 to TRBJ2-5; possible D gene TRBD2, 5 bases. The CDR3 length is 12 residues. CDR1 SQVTM and CDR2 ANQGSEA come from the germline V gene. Trimming shortened V by 7 bases and J by 5 bases, and 14 bases separated the two germline ends. Looking up the rest from reference TRBV29-1 and TRBJ2-5 gives the full variable domain: SAVISQKPSRDICQRGTSLTIQCQVDSQVTMMFWYRQQPGQSLTLIATANQGSEATYESGFVIDKFPISRPNLTFSTLTVSNMSPEDSSIYLCSADSPGETQYFGPGTRLLVL.

Here the CDR3 reads CASSLEGDQPQHF. The CDR3 coding sequence is TGTGCCAGCAGCTTGGAGGGTGATCAGCCCCAGCATTTT. The chain uses TRBV7-9 and TRBJ1-5, with unresolved D. Germline V lookup: CDR1 SEHNR, CDR2 FQNEAQ (reference sequence). CDR3 length: 13 amino acids. V lost 3 bases and J 5 bases, leaving 8 bases between the germline ends.

The rearrangement uses TRBV7-9 and TRBJ1-1; the D is unclear. In germline, CDR1 is SEHNR, CDR2 FQNEAQ (reference sequence). The V end was cut by 1 base, the J end by 3 bases, with 9 bases between. This CDR3 contains 14 residues. Here the CDR3 reads CASSLVARHTEAFF. CDR3 bases: TGTGCCAGCAGCTTAGTGGCCCGTCACACTGAAGCTTTCTTT.

There are a few counts of this clone. CDR3: CASSFSSETQYF. Written as DNA, the CDR3 is TGCGCCAGCAGCTTTTCTAGCGAGACCCAGTACTTC. The V call is TRBV5-1, the J call TRBJ2-5; TRBD2 might be the D (5 bases). The CDR3 contains 12 residues. Per the germline V gene, CDR1 is SGHRS and CDR2 is YFSETQ. The V end lost 2 bases, the J end lost 5 bases, and 7 bases lay between the germline ends.

The chain combines TRBV6-5 with TRBJ2-1; 11 bases are shared with TRBD2. Trimming removed 6 bases from V and 5 bases from J; junction bases left unmatched: 6. The CDR3 totals 15 residues. The germline V gene has CDR1 MNHEY and CDR2 SVGAGI. The CDR3 loop is CASSPGTSGNNEQFF. The DNA of the CDR3 is TGTGCCAGCAGCCCCGGGACTAGCGGTAACAATGAGCAGTTCTTC.

The V and J genes are TRBV7-2 and TRBJ2-7, with 8 bases matching TRBD2. The CDR3 totals 14 residues. Germline-derived CDR1 and CDR2 are SGHTA and FQGNSA. Losses at the gene ends were 1 base for V and 3 bases for J; bases not matched to a gene: 2. CDR3 coding DNA: TGTGCCAGCAGCTTAGGCGGGGGGCTCTACGAGCAGTACTTC. This gives the protein CASSLGGGLYEQYF.

This chain joins TRBV11-2 and TRBJ2-7, with TRBD2 as a possible D gene (6 bases). The germline V and J ends were trimmed by 1 base and 4 bases, with 17 bases remaining between them. This CDR3 contains 16 residues. Germline V gene lookup returns CDR1 SGHAT and CDR2 FQNNGV. CDR3 sequence: CASSLAGRRSPYEQYF. Written as DNA, the CDR3 is TGTGCCAGCAGCTTAGCGGGGAGGCGTAGTCCTTACGAGCAGTACTTC. Complete variable domain (other parts from reference TRBV11-2 and TRBJ2-7): EAGVAQSPRYKIIEKRQSVAFWCNPISGHATLYWYQQILGQGPKLLIQFQNNGVVDDSQLPKDRFSAERLKGVDSTLKIQPAKLEDSAVYLCASSLAGRRSPYEQYFGPGTRLTVT.

This CDR3 is CASGLRQRFTGELFF. CDR3 DNA sequence: TGTGCTAGTGGTTTAAGGCAGCGATTCACCGGGGAGCTGTTTTTT. This sequence joins TRBV12-5 and TRBJ2-2; D remains ambiguous. Trimming took off 3 bases at V and 4 bases at J, with 12 bases between the two ends. This CDR3 comprises 15 residues. Per the germline V gene, CDR1 is LGHNT and CDR2 is FRNRAP.

The chain recombines TRBV10-1 with TRBJ2-2; D possibly corresponds to TRBD2 (5 bases). Trimming left V 3 bases short and J 3 bases short, with 8 bases between. CDR3 length: 14 residues. Germline-derived CDR1 and CDR2 are WNHNN and SYGVQD (reference sequence). Written as DNA, the CDR3 is TGCGCCAGCAGTGACGAGGGTTACACCGGGGAGCTGTTTTTT. This encodes CASSDEGYTGELFF.

The chain carries TRBV5-4 and TRBJ1-4; D is unresolved. Germline CDR1 is SGHNT and CDR2 is YYREEE (reference sequence). The V end was cut by 9 bases, the J end by 4 bases, with 16 bases between. This CDR3 has 14 amino acids. CDR3 in amino acids: CATGSPQLNEKLFF. Here the CDR3 DNA reads TGTGCCACCGGGAGTCCGCAGCTTAATGAAAAACTGTTTTTT.

The CDR3 here is CASSLLQGLADEQYF. CDR3 DNA sequence: TGTGCCAGCAGTTTATTACAGGGTTTAGCTGACGAGCAGTACTTC. The V and J genes are TRBV27 and TRBJ2-7, with D possibly being TRBD1 (6 bases). Germline CDR1 and CDR2: MNHEY and SMNVEV (reference sequence). The CDR3 has 15 residues. V lost 1 base and J 5 bases, leaving 15 bases between the germline ends.

The CDR3 DNA is TGCGCCAGCAGCCCGGGACAGGCGAGCTCCTACGAGCAGTACTTC. Its translation is CASSPGQASSYEQYF. This sequence joins TRBV4-1 and TRBJ2-7; 8 nucleotides match TRBD1. Germline lookup yields CDR1 MGHRA and CDR2 YSYEKL. The CDR3 totals 15 residues. V lost 4 bases to trimming and J lost 0 bases; unmatched junction nucleotides: 5.

The rearrangement links TRBV2 to TRBJ2-3, with D unresolved. V gave up 4 bases and J gave up 4 bases, with 12 bases separating them. Per germline, CDR1 SNHLY and CDR2 FYNNEI. CDR3 length: 14 amino acids. The CDR3, as DNA: TGTGCCAGCAGTGCACTCACGGGTCCAGATACGCAGTATTTT. The encoded protein is CASSALTGPDTQYF.

This clone was found many times. J is TRBJ1-1 and V is TRBV2; D gene uncertain. With 4 bases removed from V and 4 bases from J, the gap between germline ends came to 7 bases. Germline V gene data show CDR1 as SNHLY and CDR2 as FYNNEI. The CDR3 contains 12 residues. This CDR3 is CASSVYTTEAFF. CDR3 DNA: TGTGCCAGCAGTGTATACACCACTGAAGCTTTCTTT. Complete variable domain (other parts from reference TRBV2 and TRBJ1-1): EPEVTQTPSHQVTQMGQEVILRCVPISNHLYFYWYRQILGQKVEFLVSFYNNEISEKSEIFDDQFSVERPDGSNFTLKIRSTKLEDSAMYFCASSVYTTEAFFGQGTRLTVV.

V is TRBV6-5 and J is TRBJ2-5; 7 bases agree with TRBD1. Germline trimming cut 6 bases from V and 5 bases from J; bases unmatched to any gene: 9. CDR1 is MNHEY and CDR2 is SVGAGI in the germline V gene. The CDR3 consists of 14 residues. The CDR3 sequence is CASSVQGPGETQYF. The DNA for the CDR3 is TGTGCCAGCAGCGTACAGGGGCCGGGTGAGACCCAGTACTTC.

This clone has just a few counts. The chain uses TRBV7-2 and TRBJ2-5; weak D call: TRBD2 (6 bases). The CDR3 is 14 residues long. V dropped 5 bases and J dropped 2 bases, with 12 bases sitting between them. Germline loops: CDR1 SGHTA, CDR2 FQGNSA. This chain's CDR3 is CASSKTRQQETQYF. In DNA, the CDR3 is TGTGCCAGCAGCAAGACTAGGCAGCAAGAGACCCAGTACTTC.

The gene calls are TRBV5-6 and TRBJ2-7, with 8 bases that match TRBD2. From germline, CDR1 is SGHDT and CDR2 YYEEEE. V trimming: 4 bases; J trimming: 2 bases; junction bases outside the gene matches: 8. This CDR3 comprises 15 residues. In nucleotides, the CDR3 is TGTGCCAGCAGCCCCCAGGGTAGCGGGGCCTACGAGCAGTACTTC. It translates to CASSPQGSGAYEQYF.

The V and J genes are TRBV9 and TRBJ2-7, with 9 bases matching TRBD1. The V gene end was trimmed by 4 bases and the J gene end by 3 bases; junction bases not matched to a gene: 11. Germline V CDR1 and CDR2: SGDLS, YYNGEE. The CDR3 is 16 amino acids. The CDR3 nucleotides read TGTGCCAGCAGCACCTTGCCCGGGACAGGGCTCTACGAGCAGTACTTC. Translation gives CASSTLPGTGLYEQYF. Full variable domain (missing parts from reference TRBV9 and TRBJ2-7): DSGVTQTPKHLITATGQRVTLRCSPRSGDLSVYWYQQSLDQGLQFLIQYYNGEERAKGNILERFSAQQFPDLHSELNLSSLELGDSALYFCASSTLPGTGLYEQYFGPGTRLTVT.

The chain combines TRBV5-6 with TRBJ1-6; 9 nucleotides match TRBD1. This CDR3 is 15 amino acids long. The trim removed 2 bases at V and 6 bases at J, leaving 3 bases unmatched. Germline loops: CDR1 SGHDT, CDR2 YYEEEE. The CDR3 sequence: CASSFGTGTNSPLHF. The CDR3 DNA reads TGTGCCAGCAGCTTTGGGACAGGGACTAATTCACCCCTCCACTTT.

This clone turned up a few times. The V and J genes are TRBV19 and TRBJ1-1; 8 nucleotides match TRBD1. Germline assignment: CDR1 LNHDA and CDR2 SQIVND (reference sequence). CDR3 length equals 13 residues. With 10 bases clipped from V and 1 base from J, the junction kept 5 bases outside the gene matches. The CDR3 DNA is TGTGCCACCGCCGACAGGGGGAACACTGAAGCTTTCTTT. It codes for CATADRGNTEAFF.

The V and J genes are TRBV5-4 and TRBJ1-1, with a tentative D call TRBD1 (6 bases). The CDR3 contains 15 residues. V was pared by 5 bases and J by 1 base, with 15 bases between. From germline, CDR1 is SGHNT and CDR2 YYREEE (reference sequence). CDR3 region: CASRDRGGTNTEAFF. In DNA, the CDR3 is TGTGCCAGCAGGGATAGGGGGGGGACGAACACTGAAGCTTTCTTT.